The 12 T cell receptor beta chains presented below share a single source sample, sequenced in a study of monozygotic twins with inflammatory bowel disease (dated by TCRdb to the late 2010s). Library creation used 5' RACE. This sample was sequenced with an Illumina HiSeq 2500. TCRdb reprocessed the reads, reporting each CDR3 protein sequence once and no DNA. The record for this sample contains 300,000 to 350,000 distinct CDR3 sequences. Jointly, the top ten make up over 2% of the sample. Sequences were obtained from blood. The source of these receptors is a human donor with ulcerative colitis or Crohn's disease, or a healthy co-twin of an affected twin (not recorded which).

The gene calls are TRBV7-9 and TRBJ2-7. The V gene's germline CDR1 is SEHNR and CDR2 FQNEAQ (reference sequence). This CDR3 comprises 14 residues. CDR3 sequence: CASSLGTLPYEQYF.

The CDR3 reads CASSPTTTGGSGYTF. The V gene is TRBV19, the J gene TRBJ1-2. Germline V lookup: CDR1 LNHDA, CDR2 SQIVND (reference sequence). CDR3 length: 15 residues.

The V call is TRBV10-2, the J call TRBJ1-2. Germline CDR1 reads WSHSY; CDR2 reads SAAADI. There are 12 residues in the CDR3. The CDR3 sequence is CASSGDSGGYTF.

The gene calls are TRBV15 and TRBJ1-5; TCRdb's D call of TRBD1 is untestable without DNA. This CDR3 contains 15 residues. The germline V gene has CDR1 LNHNV and CDR2 YYDKDF (reference sequence). The CDR3 region is CATSKYREGNQPQHF.

V and J are TRBV27 and TRBJ2-7; TCRdb's assignment of TRBD1 cannot be checked, as there is no DNA. Germline V gene data show CDR1 as MNHEY and CDR2 as SMNVEV (reference sequence). This CDR3 has 13 residues. The CDR3 is CASRPDRGYEQYF.

The rearrangement uses TRBV7-9 and TRBJ1-2; TCRdb designates TRBD1, a call that cannot be tested without DNA. CDR3 length equals 14 residues. CDR1 and CDR2 from the germline V gene are SEHNR and FQNEAQ (reference sequence). The CDR3 protein is CASRSSQGDYGYTF.

The chain joins TRBV18 to TRBJ2-5. CDR3 length: 13 residues. Germline CDR1 is KGHSH and CDR2 is LQKENI. Here the CDR3 reads CASSSNLQETQYF.

V gene TRBV20-1 combines with J gene TRBJ1-2; the TRBD1 assignment by TCRdb is unverifiable without DNA. Germline V CDR1 and CDR2: DFQATT, SNEGSKA (reference sequence). The CDR3 runs 13 residues. This CDR3 is CSASWARGYGYTF.

The J gene is TRBJ1-1, the V gene TRBV5-5. This CDR3 comprises 14 residues. Germline V gene lookup returns CDR1 SGHKS and CDR2 YYEKEE (reference sequence). CDR3 in amino acids: CASSLDRANTEAFF.

The chain employs TRBV20-1 and TRBJ1-3; TCRdb selects TRBD1, and the lack of DNA leaves this call unchecked. Germline loops: CDR1 DFQATT, CDR2 SNEGSKA (reference sequence). The CDR3 is made up of 14 amino acids. This chain's CDR3 is CSARAPDGGNTIYF.

The V gene is TRBV14, the J gene TRBJ2-2; TCRdb designates TRBD1, a call that cannot be tested without DNA. This CDR3 contains 19 residues. CDR1 SGHDN and CDR2 FVKESK come from the germline V gene. The CDR3 spells CASSQDRGVLNPLPGELFF.

This chain links TRBV29-1 with TRBJ2-5. There are 14 residues in the CDR3. Germline values: CDR1 SQVTM, CDR2 ANQGSEA. Here the CDR3 reads CSVVGLGDQETQYF.